Listed here are 4 T cell receptor beta chains from one sample, sequenced in a study of HIV-infected patients and healthy controls. TCRdb processed the 5' RACE reads anew with MiXCR; each CDR3 protein has one entry. Here the sample spans about 18,000 distinct CDR3 sequences, roughly 15% being singletons. Specimen: CD8+ T cells from blood. Source of these receptors: a human donor in good health.

The sample holds many counts of this clonotype. V usage is TRBV2 and J usage is TRBJ2-3; D is possibly TRBD1 (5 bases). Between the trimmed V and J ends, which lost 2 bases and 4 bases, there was a span of 7 bases. The CDR3 sequence is 13 residues long. Germline CDR1 reads SNHLY; CDR2 reads FYNNEI. CDR3 DNA sequence: TGTGCCAGCAGTGAACTAGGGGCAGATACGCAGTATTTT. This translates into CASSELGADTQYF.

This clonotype was seen a single time. J is TRBJ2-1 and V is TRBV9; the D gene could be TRBD1 or TRBD2 (6 bases each). The CDR3 totals 18 residues. V lost 5 bases and J 1 base, leaving 22 bases between the germline ends. Germline values: CDR1 SGDLS, CDR2 YYNGEE. The CDR3 DNA is TGTGCCAGCAGTTTGGGGGATTCGGAGGGGGATTCCTACAATGAGCAGTTCTTC. Its translation is CASSLGDSEGDSYNEQFF.

This chain joins TRBV24-1 and TRBJ2-3; 12 bases are shared with TRBD2. Germline V gives CDR1 KGHDR, CDR2 SFDVKD. After removal of 2 bases from V and 1 base from J, the junction contained 9 bases not matched to a gene. This CDR3 spans 19 amino acids. The CDR3 sequence: CATSDSGLAGGLGTDTQYF. CDR3 sequence (DNA): TGTGCCACCAGTGATTCTGGCCTAGCGGGAGGGCTAGGCACAGATACGCAGTATTTT.

The chain links TRBV19 to TRBJ2-1; a weak D match, TRBD2 (7 bases). This CDR3 has 15 residues. The germline V gene has CDR1 LNHDA and CDR2 SQIVND (reference sequence). The V end was cut by 6 bases, the J end by 2 bases, with 14 bases between. CDR3 sequence: CASSQGLAAYNEQFF. The CDR3 bases are TGTGCCAGTAGCCAGGGGCTAGCGGCCTACAATGAGCAGTTCTTC.